The clone carrying this T cell receptor (beta chain) was observed a handful of times. The antigen is unknown. Sample-barcoded 5' priming and a J-beta primer mix drove a second PCR of about 7 to 12 cycles. A template-switch adaptor containing 12 random nucleotides labeled each cDNA molecule. MiXCR, run by TCRdb on the 5' RACE reads, gives a single entry per CDR3 protein. The sample lists 550,000 to 600,000 distinct CDR3 sequences; 27% were seen once. The sample is drawn from a study of blood T cells in healthy people across ages. The germline V gene encodes CDR1 SGHTA and CDR2 FQGNSA. The J segment lost 3 bases and the V segment lost 5 bases, leaving 9 bases of the junction unmatched. The CDR3 has 16 amino acids. Study-wide findings and caveats: Higher diversity, along with more naive CD4+ cells, distinguished long-lived donors from aged donors. Unsorted PBMC material precluded a definitive naive versus antigen-experienced comparison.

The authors drew about 9.5 milliliters of peripheral blood from each donor. The sequence came from a woman aged 70-85 years in good health. V is TRBV7-2 and J is TRBJ2-1; 8 bases align to TRBD2. Material for sequencing was blood. The CDR3 sequence is CASSPGRGGYYNEQFF. The CDR3 DNA sequence: TGTGCCAGCAGCCCCGGCCGGGGGGGATACTACAATGAGCAGTTCTTC.